A selection of T cell receptor beta chains follows, all from one sample in a study of cytomegalovirus exposure and HLA in healthy donors. The data were produced by immunoSEQ multiplex PCR, yet TCRdb's version contains in-frame clones alone and is incomplete. The sample holds 150,000 or so clones, 85% seen once. What was sequenced was PBMCs. These receptors were obtained from a young man in good health and CMV-seropositive. CDR3s include the opening cysteine and the closing phenylalanine or tryptophan. A D gene is named only where the DNA matches it firmly. The listing skips clone size in some rows; elsewhere it reads once, few, many or a size class.

clone size	D gene	J gene	V gene	CDR3 protein	CDR3 DNA
NA	TRBD2	TRBJ2-4	TRBV9	CASSPGGANIQYF	TGTGCCAGCAGCCCCGGGGGGGCAAACATTCAGTACTTC
NA	NA	TRBJ1-5	TRBV5-5	CASSLDRANQPQHF	TGTGCCAGCAGCCTAGACAGAGCCAATCAGCCCCAGCATTTT
NA	NA	TRBJ1-2	TRBV5-8	CASSLAETYGYTF	TGTGCCAGCAGCTTGGCGGAGACGTATGGCTACACCTTC
few	NA	TRBJ1-6	TRBV6-5	CASSWARDNSPLHF	TGTGCCAGCAGTTGGGCCAGGGATAATTCACCCCTCCACTTT
once	NA	TRBJ2-2	TRBV27	CASSLRGLTGELFF	TGTGCCAGCAGTCTCCGGGGTCTCACCGGGGAGCTGTTTTTT
NA	TRBD1	TRBJ2-1	TRBV14	CASSFRTGRSNNEQFF	TGTGCCAGCAGCTTCCGGACAGGGAGGTCCAACAATGAGCAGTTCTTC
once	TRBD1	TRBJ1-2	TRBV7-2	CASSRDRGQSNYGYTF	TGTGCCAGCAGCCGAGATAGGGGACAGAGTAACTATGGCTACACCTTC
NA	NA	TRBJ2-3	TRBV2	CASSEEAGTDTQYF	TGTGCCAGCAGTGAAGAGGCAGGTACAGATACGCAGTATTTT
NA	TRBD1	TRBJ1-6	TRBV7-9	CASSSETGVRSPLHF	TGTGCCAGCAGCTCCGAAACAGGGGTTCGGTCACCCCTCCACTTT
NA	TRBD1	TRBJ1-5	TRBV5-8	CASSPGTGYQQPQHF	TGTGCCAGCAGCCCCGGGACAGGGTATCAGCAGCCCCAGCATTTT
few	NA	TRBJ2-7	TRBV7-9	CASSLTGSLYEQYF	TGTGCCAGCAGCTTAACCGGGTCGCTATACGAGCAGTACTTC
NA	NA	TRBJ1-4	TRBV4-2	CASSQVAGENEKLFF	TGTGCCAGCAGCCAAGTGGCGGGAGAAAATGAAAAACTGTTTTTT
NA	TRBD2	TRBJ2-1	TRBV19	CASNYAGTSAHEQFF	TGTGCCAGTAACTATGCCGGGACTAGTGCTCATGAGCAGTTCTTC
once	TRBD2	TRBJ2-1	TRBV9	CASSVGLRERGARRYNEQFF	TGTGCCAGCAGCGTAGGCTTAAGGGAGCGGGGGGCCCGAAGGTACAATGAGCAGTTCTTC
NA	NA	TRBJ1-5	TRBV7-9	CASSLGVKGASNQPQHF	TGTGCCAGCAGCTTAGGCGTAAAGGGAGCAAGCAATCAGCCCCAGCATTTT
NA	TRBD2	TRBJ2-7	TRBV5-1	CASSLEGLVYEQYF	TGCGCCAGCAGCTTGGAGGGACTAGTCTACGAGCAGTACTTC
once	TRBD2	TRBJ2-3	TRBV27	CASSLSITSGGARYF	TGTGCCAGCAGTTTATCGATAACTAGCGGGGGGGCCAGGTATTTT
NA	NA	TRBJ1-3	TRBV6-5	CASSSNTGSTIYF	TGTGCCAGCAGTTCGAATACCGGGAGCACCATATATTTT
NA	NA	TRBJ2-5	TRBV18	CASSQSRRNQETQYF	TGTGCCAGCTCACAGAGCCGTCGAAACCAAGAGACCCAGTACTTC
NA	NA	TRBJ2-7	TRBV27	CASSARGPPYEQYF	TGTGCCAGCAGTGCTAGGGGCCCCCCCTACGAGCAGTACTTC
NA	NA	TRBJ2-3	TRBV6-5	CASGPLGTDTQYF	TGTGCCAGCGGGCCGTTGGGCACAGATACGCAGTATTTT
few	TRBD1	TRBJ2-7	TRBV27	CASRPRGQSYYEQYF	TGTGCCAGCAGGCCCCGGGGACAGTCATATTACGAGCAGTACTTC
NA	TRBD1	TRBJ2-2	TRBV7-8	CASSTRTGSTGELFF	TGTGCCAGCAGCACACGGACAGGGAGCACCGGGGAGCTGTTTTTT
NA	TRBD2	TRBJ2-7	TRBV15	CATSRGLAGGYEQYF	TGTGCCACCAGCAGAGGACTAGCGGGGGGCTACGAGCAGTACTTC
NA	TRBD1	TRBJ1-1	TRBV7-9	CASSGPDRVNTEAFF	TGTGCCAGCAGCGGCCCGGACAGGGTAAACACTGAAGCTTTCTTT
NA	NA	TRBJ2-2	TRBV4-3	CASSQDRLRSASNTGELFF	TGCGCCAGCAGCCAAGATCGATTACGGAGCGCCTCCAACACCGGGGAGCTGTTTTTT
NA	NA	TRBJ2-2	TRBV19	CASSIVRAVSYTGELFF	TGTGCCAGTAGTATAGTCAGGGCCGTATCTTACACCGGGGAGCTGTTTTTT
NA	NA	TRBJ1-3	TRBV19	CASSRKQTLVGNTIYF	TGTGCCAGTAGTAGAAAACAGACGTTGGTTGGAAACACCATATATTTT
NA	TRBD1	TRBJ1-1	TRBV5-1	CASRFRGRNTEAFF	TGCGCCAGCAGGTTCAGGGGGCGTAACACTGAAGCTTTCTTT
few	NA	TRBJ1-4	TRBV7-6	CASSPREPNEKLFF	TGTGCCAGCAGCCCTAGAGAGCCTAATGAAAAACTGTTTTTT
NA	NA	TRBJ1-4	TRBV4-3	CASSHNGGEGVGEKLFF	TGCGCCAGCAGCCACAACGGCGGGGAGGGCGTTGGGGAAAAACTGTTTTTT
NA	NA	TRBJ1-1	TRBV6-5	CARLQEPNTEAFF	TGTGCCAGATTACAGGAGCCGAACACTGAAGCTTTCTTT
NA	NA	TRBJ1-5	TRBV6-6	CASSYEQPNSNQPQHF	TGTGCCAGCAGTTACGAACAGCCAAATAGCAATCAGCCCCAGCATTTT
NA	TRBD1	TRBJ2-6	TRBV2	CASSRQGRSSGANVLTF	TGTGCCAGCAGTCGACAGGGTCGAAGCTCTGGGGCCAACGTCCTGACTTTC
once	NA	TRBJ1-1	TRBV2	CASMTLWGGGPEAFF	TGTGCCAGCATGACGTTGTGGGGCGGGGGGCCTGAAGCTTTCTTT
NA	TRBD2	TRBJ2-3	TRBV7-6	CASSLAGGSTDTQYF	TGTGCCAGCAGCTTAGCGGGGGGGAGCACAGATACGCAGTATTTT
NA	TRBD1	TRBJ2-1	TRBV7-9	CASSRGTDNEQFF	TGTGCCAGCAGCCGAGGGACAGACAATGAGCAGTTCTTC
few	NA	TRBJ1-6	TRBV5-5	CASSPYGPADNSPLHF	TGTGCCAGCAGCCCATACGGTCCAGCGGATAATTCACCCCTCCACTTT
NA	NA	TRBJ2-2	TRBV11-3	CASSLDPGSSGELFF	TGTGCCAGCAGCTTAGATCCCGGGAGCTCCGGGGAGCTGTTTTTT
NA	TRBD1	TRBJ2-7	TRBV30	CAWRAGTASEQYF	TGTGCCTGGAGGGCCGGGACAGCGTCCGAGCAGTACTTC
NA	NA	TRBJ1-4	TRBV7-9	CASSLARARATNEKLFF	TGTGCCAGCAGCTTAGCGCGTGCCAGGGCAACTAATGAAAAACTGTTTTTT